These 20 T cell receptor beta chains came from one sample sequenced in a study of post-analysis software for immune sequencing data. Overall study results and limits: When patients were compared with controls, a handful of TRBV segments were more frequent, TRBV5-6, TRBV5-1 and TRBV20-1 among them.

No antigen has been identified for these receptors. The TCR beta cDNA libraries carried unique molecular identifiers. TCRdb itself ran the PCR reads through MiXCR, one entry per CDR3 protein. The sample lists 500,000 to 600,000 distinct CDR3 sequences, 44% occurring once. The specimen was blood. The receptors were gathered from a girl aged 10 to 17 with multiple sclerosis.

The chain carries TRBV12-3 or TRBV12-4 and TRBJ1-5; perhaps TRBD1 as D (6 bases). This CDR3 contains 14 residues. Trimming removed 5 bases from V and 6 bases from J, with 14 bases in between. The CDR3 sequence: CASSRYGTFQPQHF. In DNA form, the CDR3 reads TGTGCCAGCAGTCGCTACGGGACATTTCAGCCCCAGCATTTT.

The chain is built from TRBV5-4 and TRBJ2-7; D gene ambiguous. Trimming removed 1 base from V and 0 bases from J, with 2 bases in between. CDR1 is SGHNT and CDR2 is YYREEE in the germline V gene (reference sequence). The CDR3 totals 12 residues. CDR3: CASSLFSYEQYF. The CDR3, as DNA: TGTGCCAGCAGCTTGTTCTCCTACGAGCAGTACTTC.

In its sample, this clonotype was seen a few times. The rearrangement links TRBV12-3 or TRBV12-4 to TRBJ1-5; 7 bases line up with TRBD1. Trimming removed 6 bases from V and 7 bases from J; junction bases left unmatched: 6. The CDR3 loop spans 13 amino acids. Here the CDR3 DNA reads TGTGCCAGCAGACCCGCAGGGGGGCAGCCCCAGCATTTT. Translation: CASRPAGGQPQHF.

The gene calls are TRBV10-3 and TRBJ2-7, with D uncertain. The CDR3 runs to 13 residues. Trimming shortened V by 3 bases and J by 2 bases, and 8 bases separated the two germline ends. Germline assignment: CDR1 ENHRY and CDR2 SYGVKD. CDR3 nucleotides: TGTGCCATCAGTGAAGGGCTGGCCTACGAGCAGTACTTC. As protein: CAISEGLAYEQYF.

The genes are TRBV7-9 and TRBJ2-5; TRBD2 might be the D (6 bases). V lost 8 bases, J lost 4 bases, and 11 bases lay in between. Germline V CDR1 and CDR2: SEHNR, FQNEAQ (reference sequence). CDR3 length: 12 amino acids. CDR3 DNA: TGTGCCAGCGGGCGGGGAGGAGAGACCCAGTACTTC. Its protein product is CASGRGGETQYF.

This chain joins TRBV6-5 and TRBJ2-4, with D possibly TRBD2 on 6 matching bases. Germline V gene data show CDR1 as MNHEY and CDR2 as SVGAGI. V lost 5 bases and J lost 8, with 16 bases in between. The CDR3 has 14 amino acids. CDR3 DNA sequence: TGTGCCAGCAGTACCGGCCGGGACTGGGACATTCAGTACTTC. Protein product: CASSTGRDWDIQYF.

This clonotype has a handful of counts. J is TRBJ2-1 and V is TRBV20-1, with 10 bases matching TRBD2. This CDR3 has 18 residues. The J segment lost 1 base and the V segment lost 5 bases, leaving 14 bases of the junction unmatched. Germline-derived CDR1 and CDR2 are DFQATT and SNEGSKA (reference sequence). For the CDR3, the DNA is TGCAGTGCTGCTAGCCCAATACTAGCGGGACCATCCTACAATGAGCAGTTCTTC. Its protein is CSAASPILAGPSYNEQFF.

This clonotype is a singleton in its sample. V gene TRBV3-1 combines with J gene TRBJ2-5; unclear D gene. V was shortened by 2 bases and J by 2 bases, with 9 bases between the two germline ends. CDR3 length: 14 amino acids. The V gene's germline CDR1 is LGHDT and CDR2 YNNKEL (reference sequence). Written as DNA, the CDR3 is TGTGCCAGCAGCCAAAACAGCCTTCAAGAGACCCAGTACTTC. As protein: CASSQNSLQETQYF.

This clonotype was seen a single time. This chain connects TRBV7-9 to TRBJ2-4; D not certain. The J call may be faulty, since TRBJ2-7 better matches the DNA end. The germline V gene encodes CDR1 SEHNR and CDR2 FQNEAQ (reference sequence). The CDR3 has 11 amino acids. CDR3 sequence: CASSTRSEQYF. The CDR3 nucleotides read TGTGCCAGCAGCACAAGGAGCGAGCAGTACTTC.

This clonotype was observed a handful of times. V usage is TRBV15 and J usage is TRBJ2-7; possible D gene TRBD1, 6 bases. The CDR3 loop spans 16 amino acids. Between the trimmed V and J ends, which lost 0 bases and 5 bases, there was a span of 17 bases. Germline CDR1 LNHNV, CDR2 YYDKDF (reference sequence). CDR3 in DNA: TGTGCCACCAGCAGAGAGGAACAGGGAGTGCGCGACGAGCAGTACTTC. It encodes CATSREEQGVRDEQYF. Full variable domain (missing parts from reference TRBV15 and TRBJ2-7): DAMVIQNPRYQVTQFGKPVTLSCSQTLNHNVMYWYQQKSSQAPKLLFHYYDKDFNNEADTPDNFQSRRPNTSFCFLDIRSPGLGDTAMYLCATSREEQGVRDEQYFGPGTRLTVT.

This clonotype was detected only a few times. This chain connects TRBV6-6 to TRBJ2-5; TRBD1 might be the D (7 bases). Matching the DNA end better, TRBJ2-7 makes the J call doubtful. This CDR3 is built from 14 residues. The germline V gene has CDR1 MNHNY and CDR2 SVGAGI (reference sequence). CDR3 residues: CASSYSGGQTEQYF. CDR3 sequence (DNA): TGTGCCAGCAGTTACTCGGGGGGACAGACCGAGCAGTACTTC.

This clonotype appeared once. The V call is TRBV9, the J call TRBJ2-5; possibly TRBD1 for D (5 bases). V lost 0 bases, J lost 11 bases, and 17 bases lay in between. The CDR3 has 14 amino acids. Germline V lookup: CDR1 SGDLS, CDR2 YYNGEE. This chain's CDR3 is CASSVELMTDTQYF. CDR3 nucleotides: TGTGCCAGCAGCGTAGAACTAATGACAGATACGCAGTACTTC.

The rearrangement uses TRBV12-3 or TRBV12-4 and TRBJ2-1; possibly TRBD1 for D (6 bases). This CDR3 spans 15 amino acids. Trimming removed 4 bases from V and 0 bases from J, with 10 bases in between. CDR3 in DNA: TGTGCCAGCAGTTCGACGGACAGCTCCTACAATGAGCAGTTCTTC. Residues: CASSSTDSSYNEQFF.

The table lists this clonotype with many counts. The rearrangement joins TRBV6-5 to TRBJ2-7, with 10 bases fitting TRBD2. This CDR3 region has 15 residues. CDR1 and CDR2 (germline): MNHEY, SVGAGI. Trimming cost V 6 bases and J 8 bases; bases outside gene matches: 13. In DNA, the CDR3 is TGTGCCAGCAGGCTTTCGGGGCTAGCGGGGGAAAAGCAGTACTTC. Its translation is CASRLSGLAGEKQYF.

This sequence joins TRBV7-2 and TRBJ2-5; tentative D call: TRBD2 (5 bases). V was clipped by 4 bases and J by 0 bases, with 15 bases between them. This CDR3 has 16 residues. The germline CDR1 and CDR2 sequences are SGHTA and FQGNSA. CDR3 coding DNA: TGTGCCAGCAGCTCTAGCAGCACCATAGACCAAGAGACCCAGTACTTC. It is translated as CASSSSSTIDQETQYF.

V usage is TRBV6-2 or TRBV6-3 and J usage is TRBJ2-3, with D possibly matching TRBD2 (6 bases). Trimming left V 6 bases short and J 4 bases short, with 8 bases between. The germline V gene encodes CDR1 MNHEY and CDR2 SVGEGT. The CDR3 totals 12 residues. The CDR3 here is CASRAGPDTQYF. Written as DNA, the CDR3 is TGTGCCAGCAGGGCGGGACCAGATACGCAGTATTTT.

This chain joins TRBV12-3 or TRBV12-4 and TRBJ1-2; TRBD1 might be the D (5 bases). The CDR3 length is 14 residues. V gave up 3 bases and J gave up 6 bases, with 14 bases separating them. This chain's CDR3 is CASSFGQGNNGYTF. In DNA, the CDR3 is TGTGCCAGCAGTTTTGGCCAGGGAAATAATGGCTACACCTTC.

J is TRBJ2-7 and V is TRBV12-3 or TRBV12-4; D might be TRBD1 or TRBD2, each matching 5 bases. The CDR3 contains 14 residues. V lost 6 bases and J lost 5, with 17 bases in between. The CDR3: CASRPPGRSHEQYF. CDR3 DNA sequence: TGTGCCAGCAGGCCCCCGGGACGGTCCCACGAGCAGTACTTC.

This clonotype turned up a few times. This sequence joins TRBV5-1 and TRBJ2-1; possible D gene TRBD2, 6 bases. Trimming shortened V by 4 bases and J by 9 bases, and 20 bases separated the two germline ends. The CDR3 totals 15 residues. CDR1 and CDR2 from the germline V gene are SGHRS and YFSETQ. The CDR3 here is CASSASSVSGGEQFF. The CDR3 bases are TGCGCCAGCAGCGCGTCTAGCGTGTCCGGAGGTGAGCAGTTCTTC.

The V gene is TRBV12-3 or TRBV12-4, the J gene TRBJ2-7; D is uncertain. The CDR3 spans 13 residues. With 4 bases removed from V and 1 base from J, the gap between germline ends came to 8 bases. CDR3 loop: CASSSERSYEQYF. The CDR3 DNA reads TGTGCCAGCAGTTCTGAACGGTCCTACGAGCAGTACTTC.